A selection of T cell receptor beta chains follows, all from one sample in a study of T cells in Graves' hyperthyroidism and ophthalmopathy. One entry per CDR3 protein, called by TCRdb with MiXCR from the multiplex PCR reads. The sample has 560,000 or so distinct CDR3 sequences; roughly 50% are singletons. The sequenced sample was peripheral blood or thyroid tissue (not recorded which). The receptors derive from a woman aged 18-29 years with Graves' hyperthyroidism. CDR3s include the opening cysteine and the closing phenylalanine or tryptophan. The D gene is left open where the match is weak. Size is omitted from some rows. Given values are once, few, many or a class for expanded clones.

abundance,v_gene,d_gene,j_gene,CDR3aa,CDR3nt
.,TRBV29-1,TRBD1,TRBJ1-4,CSAPGQGDQTF,TGCAGCGCTCCGGGACAGGGGGATCAGACGTTT
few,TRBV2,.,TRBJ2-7,CASSEGPDYEQYF,TGTGCCAGCAGTGAGGGACCAGATTACGAGCAGTACTTC
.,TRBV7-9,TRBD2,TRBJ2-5,CASSQGGLAGKETQYF,TGCGCCAGCAGCCAAGGGGGGCTAGCGGGCAAAGAGACCCAGTACTTC
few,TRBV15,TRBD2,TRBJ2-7,CATPLLAGGTYEQYF,TGTGCCACCCCCCTACTAGCGGGAGGTACCTACGAGCAGTACTTC
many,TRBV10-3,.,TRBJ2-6,CAISPLSSGANVLTF,TGTGCCATCAGTCCACTTAGCTCTGGGGCCAACGTCCTGACTTTC
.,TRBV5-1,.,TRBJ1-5,CASSFSGGLGQPQHF,TGCGCCAGCAGCTTCTCCGGAGGGTTAGGTCAGCCCCAGCATTTT
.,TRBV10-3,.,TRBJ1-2,CAISDLYGYTF,TGTGCCATCAGTGACCTCTATGGCTACACCTTC
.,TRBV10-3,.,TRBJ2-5,CATYGLTGRALEETQYF,TGTGCCACCTATGGCCTAACGGGACGGGCCTTGGAAGAGACCCAGTACTTC
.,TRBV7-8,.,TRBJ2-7,CASSQESKADYEQYF,TGCGCCAGCAGCCAAGAGTCCAAGGCAGACTACGAGCAGTACTTC
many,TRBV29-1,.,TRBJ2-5,CSVEHPRETQYF,TGCAGCGTTGAGCACCCTCGAGAGACCCAGTACTTC
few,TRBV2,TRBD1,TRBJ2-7,CASRPRDSFYEQYF,TGTGCCAGCCGGCCCCGGGACAGCTTCTACGAGCAGTACTTC
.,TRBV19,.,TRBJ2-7,CASRLGEQYF,TGTGCCAGTCGCTTGGGAGAGCAGTACTTC
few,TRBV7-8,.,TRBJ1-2,CASSFDRFNYGYTF,TGTGCCAGCAGCTTCGACAGATTTAACTATGGCTACACCTTC
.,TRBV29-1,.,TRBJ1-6,CSVGGGGAGSPLHF,TGCAGCGTTGGGGGGGGGGGCGCGGGTTCACCCCTCCACTTT